A single sample is the source of the 18 T cell receptor beta chains below, sequenced in a study of identical twins. TCRdb re-called the 5' RACE reads with MiXCR, one entry per CDR3 protein. This table holds 1.5 million to 2 million distinct CDR3 sequences, roughly 35% found once. The sequenced sample consisted of cord blood. The receptors stem from a newborn girl in good health.

There are a few counts of this clonotype. The CDR3 spells CASSYGLAVLHNEQFF. The CDR3 DNA sequence: TGTGCCAGCAGTTACGGCTTAGCGGTGCTCCACAATGAGCAGTTCTTC. The chain employs TRBV6-5 and TRBJ2-1, with D maybe TRBD2 (6 bases). The length of the CDR3 is 16 residues. Germline CDR1 is MNHEY and CDR2 is SVGAGI. V lost 2 bases, J lost 5 bases, and 16 bases lay in between.

The sample holds many counts of this clonotype. The V and J genes are TRBV7-2 and TRBJ1-2; 7 bases align to TRBD1. J lost 2 bases, V lost 0 bases, and 3 bases had no gene match. Germline V gene sequence: CDR1 SGHTA, CDR2 FQGNSA. This CDR3 contains 15 residues. The CDR3 nucleotides read TGTGCCAGCAGCTTAGCAAGGGGGCGGAACTATGGCTACACCTTC. It codes for CASSLARGRNYGYTF.

The rearrangement joins TRBV19 to TRBJ1-5; D is unresolved. This CDR3 comprises 15 residues. Germline CDR1 and CDR2: LNHDA and SQIVND (reference sequence). Trimming took off 10 bases at V and 2 bases at J, with 18 bases between the two ends. CDR3 bases: TGTGCCACCGACATCGGGCTGGGAGGCAATCAGCCCCAGCATTTT. It translates to CATDIGLGGNQPQHF.

The rearrangement joins TRBV28 to TRBJ2-5; 11 bases are a match to TRBD1. Gene TRBJ2-1 matches the end of the DNA better, so the J call may be wrong. There are 17 residues in the CDR3. Germline V lookup: CDR1 MDHEN, CDR2 SYDVKM. The CDR3 protein is CASSFLGTGGTQETQFF. CDR3 DNA: TGTGCCAGCAGTTTCCTTGGGACAGGGGGTACCCAAGAGACCCAGTTCTTC.

This clonotype has just a few counts. The chain combines TRBV2 with TRBJ2-5, with 13 bases aligning to TRBD2. CDR1 is SNHLY, CDR2 FYNNEI, per germline. Trimming cost V 6 bases and J 11 bases; bases outside gene matches: 9. This CDR3 has 14 amino acids. The CDR3 DNA follows: TGTGCCAGCAGCCGAATAGGGACTAGCGGGGAGCAGTACTTC. Translated: CASSRIGTSGEQYF. Variable domain in full (rest from reference TRBV2 and TRBJ2-5): EPEVTQTPSHQVTQMGQEVILRCVPISNHLYFYWYRQILGQKVEFLVSFYNNEISEKSEIFDDQFSVERPDGSNFTLKIRSTKLEDSAMYFCASSRIGTSGEQYFGPGTRLLVL.

V and J are TRBV3-1 and TRBJ2-3, with 7 bases that match TRBD2. Trimming removed 2 bases from V and 2 bases from J; junction bases left unmatched: 10. Germline assignment: CDR1 LGHDT and CDR2 YNNKEL (reference sequence). The CDR3 runs to 17 residues. The DNA of the CDR3 is TGTGCCAGCAGCCAAACGACTAGCCTGATTACCACAGATACGCAGTATTTT. Amino acids: CASSQTTSLITTDTQYF.

This clonotype was found a few times. The CDR3 bases are TGTGCCAGCAGTTTTAAGGGCGGGGGTACGTATAATGAGCAGTTCTTC. Translating it yields CASSFKGGGTYNEQFF. V and J are TRBV27 and TRBJ2-1; 7 nucleotides match TRBD2. The germline V gene encodes CDR1 MNHEY and CDR2 SMNVEV (reference sequence). This CDR3 is 16 amino acids long. J lost 7 bases, V lost 3 bases, and 12 bases had no gene match.

The chain is built from TRBV3-1 and TRBJ2-5; D uncertain. Between the trimmed V and J ends, which lost 1 base and 6 bases, there was a span of 18 bases. CDR3 length: 16 amino acids. The germline V gene has CDR1 LGHDT and CDR2 YNNKEL (reference sequence). CDR3 sequence reads: CASSQASTASRQTQYF. The CDR3 nucleotides are TGTGCCAGCAGCCAAGCCTCTACTGCTTCCAGGCAGACCCAGTACTTC.

This clonotype came up a few times. V is TRBV29-1 and J is TRBJ2-7; TRBD2 matches 11 bases. Germline CDR1 is SQVTM and CDR2 is ANQGSEA. This CDR3 spans 13 amino acids. Losses at the gene ends were 2 bases for V and 6 bases for J; bases not matched to a gene: 3. The CDR3 region has the DNA TGCAGCGTTGAATGGCTAGCGGGGGGCGAGCAGTACTTC. Translating it yields CSVEWLAGGEQYF.

The table lists this clonotype with a count of one. The chain joins TRBV4-2 to TRBJ2-7, with 11 bases identical to TRBD1. Germline trimming cut 4 bases from V and 3 bases from J; bases unmatched to any gene: 5. The CDR3 runs to 15 residues. CDR1 is LGHNA and CDR2 is YNFKEQ in the germline V gene. This CDR3 is CASSRWTGGNYEQYF. In nucleotides, the CDR3 is TGTGCCAGCAGCCGTTGGACAGGGGGCAACTACGAGCAGTACTTC.

This sequence joins TRBV4-1 and TRBJ1-5; D is ambiguous. Trimming removed 1 base from V and 5 bases from J, with 12 bases in between. CDR3 size: 15 residues. Germline assignment: CDR1 MGHRA and CDR2 YSYEKL. CDR3 in amino acids: CASSQVKDRDQPQHF. CDR3 sequence (DNA): TGCGCCAGCAGCCAAGTTAAGGACCGGGATCAGCCCCAGCATTTT.

This clonotype was recorded a few times. The chain has TRBV20-1 and TRBJ2-1; 7 bases match TRBD2. CDR1 DFQATT and CDR2 SNEGSKA come from the germline V gene (reference sequence). J lost 2 bases, V lost 1 base, and 5 bases had no gene match. This CDR3 has 15 amino acids. The CDR3 DNA is TGCAGTGCTAGAGGCGGTGGGAGGGCCTACAATGAGCAGTTCTTC. This encodes CSARGGGRAYNEQFF.

This clonotype has just a few counts. The chain recombines TRBV6-1 with TRBJ2-7; D gene unclear. CDR3 size: 12 residues. CDR1 is MNHNS, CDR2 SASEGT, per germline. Trimming pared 6 bases from V and 6 bases from J, leaving 12 bases between. The CDR3: CASSHYLCEQYF. The CDR3 DNA reads as TGTGCCAGCAGCCACTATCTTTGCGAGCAGTACTTC.

The table lists this clonotype with many counts. This chain connects TRBV5-1 to TRBJ2-3; D gene unclear. The CDR3 totals 15 residues. CDR1 SGHRS and CDR2 YFSETQ come from the germline V gene. Trimming cost V 0 bases and J 2 bases, with 10 bases left between them. CDR3 nucleotides: TGCGCCAGCAGCTTGGCGCAGGCTTTCACAGATACGCAGTATTTT. Its protein product is CASSLAQAFTDTQYF.

This clonotype was seen only a few times. This chain uses TRBV4-2 with TRBJ2-1, with 8 bases that match TRBD1. Germline CDR1 is LGHNA and CDR2 is YNFKEQ. J was trimmed by 8 bases and V by 1 base; bases with no gene match: 10. CDR3 length: 16 amino acids. CDR3 sequence: CASSQARTGPLHEQFF. The CDR3 DNA sequence: TGTGCCAGCAGCCAAGCACGGACAGGGCCATTACATGAGCAGTTCTTC.

The CDR3 nucleotides read TGCGCCAGCAGCCCGTTAAAATCCCAAGAGACCCAGTACTTC. Translated: CASSPLKSQETQYF. The genes are TRBV5-1 and TRBJ2-5; D remains ambiguous. In germline, CDR1 is SGHRS, CDR2 YFSETQ. The CDR3 has 14 residues. Trimming pared 4 bases from V and 1 base from J, leaving 11 bases between. Full variable domain (outside the CDR3, taken from reference TRBV5-1 and TRBJ2-5): KAGVTQTPRYLIKTRGQQVTLSCSPISGHRSVSWYQQTPGQGLQFLFEYFSETQRNKGNFPGRFSGRQFSNSRSEMNVSTLELGDSALYLCASSPLKSQETQYFGPGTRLLVL.

The chain recombines TRBV12-3 or TRBV12-4 with TRBJ1-6; D perhaps matches TRBD1 (5 bases). This CDR3 spans 15 amino acids. Trimming removed 6 bases from V and 7 bases from J, with 16 bases in between. The CDR3 DNA reads as TGTGCCAGCAGCCCCTGGGGGGGTGGCAATTCACCCCTCCACTTT. It translates to CASSPWGGGNSPLHF.

Note on this clonotype: Since a much larger clone is just one base distant, this may be a read error. The gene calls are TRBV25-1 and TRBJ1-2; a weak D match, TRBD1 (6 bases). The CDR3 spans 13 residues. The V gene's germline CDR1 is MGHDK and CDR2 SYGVNS. V was pared by 6 bases and J by 2 bases, with 10 bases between. CDR3: CASSRGKNYGYTF. CDR3 DNA: TGTGCCAGCAGCAGGGGAAAGAACTATGGCTACACCTTC.